This TCR beta chain was identified during a study of shared clonotypes between healthy human individuals. In the study overall: Contributing individuals were a couple of females and three males aged 18 to 49.

The table came from immunoSEQ multiplex PCR; TCRdb's copy has only in-frame clones and leaves some out. The sample has around 510,000 clones; about 96% are singletons. Germline CDR1 reads SGHRS; CDR2 reads YFSETQ. The CDR3 length is 15 residues. This TCR was recovered from a woman aged 25 to 39 in good health. The V and J genes are TRBV5-1 and TRBJ2-5, with TRBD2 matching over 8 bases. The J call may be incorrect, as the DNA end agrees better with TRBJ2-7. What was sequenced was naive CD4+ T cells sorted from blood. Subset noted: CD45RA+ positively selected. Here the CDR3 DNA reads TGCGCCAGCAGGCGGCTAGCGGGCGAATACTACGAGCAGTACTTC. Protein: CASRRLAGEYYEQYF.